Detailed here is one TCR beta chain. Its specificity is not known. Per the germline V gene, CDR1 is SGHNT and CDR2 is YENEEA. V shed 5 bases and J shed 2 bases, with 9 bases lying between them. This CDR3 has 13 amino acids. The source of the sample is a study of T cell responses to AZD1222 COVID-19 vaccine. Points from the study as a whole: Only a handful of AZD1222 recipients, six or seven in all, had baseline seropositivity. Vaccine-related CD4 TCRs covered spike, predominating at 160-218 and 743-854. Targeting of unmutated variant regions was reportedly seen in nearly half of spike-specific TCRs.

Libraries were prepared by immunoSEQ multiplex PCR; TCRdb keeps only in-frame clonotypes and omits some of them. The table includes some 150,000 clones, more than 85% detected once. The chain recombines TRBV11-3 with TRBJ1-1; D uncertain. The receptor's source is an adult in good health. Sequenced material: peripheral blood, taken on day 0 of AZD1222 vaccination. The CDR3 spells CASSVQSNTEAFF. Here the CDR3 DNA reads TGTGCCAGCAGCGTACAAAGCAACACTGAAGCTTTCTTT.